Listed below are T cell receptor beta chains from one sample, sequenced in a study of blood T cell repertoires in COVID-19. The assay was immunoSEQ multiplex PCR, and TCRdb's table has in-frame clones only and misses some. The data contain roughly 250,000 clones, around 90% of them singletons. Sequencing was carried out using peripheral blood. The receptor source for this set is a man aged 25-40 years with COVID-19, enrolled during active disease. Each CDR3 is given with its conserved first and last residue. Fields, in order: clone size, V gene, J gene, D gene, CDR3 protein, CDR3 DNA. The D gene is left open where the match is weak. Size is omitted from some rows. Given values are once, few, many or a class for expanded clones.

clone size: -
V gene: TRBV12-5
J gene: TRBJ1-1
D gene: -
CDR3 protein: CASGTDYLNTEAFF
CDR3 DNA: TGTGCTAGTGGTACAGACTATTTAAACACTGAAGCTTTCTTT

clone size: -
V gene: TRBV5-1
J gene: TRBJ2-5
D gene: TRBD2
CDR3 protein: CASSSGAGRQETQYF
CDR3 DNA: TGCGCCAGCAGCTCGGGAGCGGGACGCCAAGAGACCCAGTACTTC

clone size: -
V gene: TRBV5-3
J gene: TRBJ2-5
D gene: -
CDR3 protein: CARSQGFEEQETQYF
CDR3 DNA: TGTGCCAGAAGCCAGGGATTTGAGGAACAAGAGACCCAGTACTTC

clone size: -
V gene: TRBV29-1
J gene: TRBJ1-1
D gene: -
CDR3 protein: CSVVMRVANTEAFF
CDR3 DNA: TGCAGCGTTGTTATGAGGGTGGCGAACACTGAAGCTTTCTTT

clone size: -
V gene: TRBV6-4
J gene: TRBJ2-3
D gene: TRBD1
CDR3 protein: CASSEASTGVDTQYF
CDR3 DNA: TGTGCCAGCAGTGAGGCCAGTACAGGGGTGGATACGCAGTATTTT

clone size: once
V gene: TRBV11-2
J gene: TRBJ1-2
D gene: -
CDR3 protein: CASSLRSRGFYGYTF
CDR3 DNA: TGTGCCAGCAGCTTACGAAGCCGGGGGTTCTATGGCTACACCTTC

clone size: -
V gene: TRBV3-1/TRBV3-2
J gene: TRBJ1-1
D gene: -
CDR3 protein: CASSQSTGNTEAFF
CDR3 DNA: TGTGCCAGCAGCCAAAGTACAGGGAACACTGAAGCTTTCTTT

clone size: -
V gene: TRBV5-6
J gene: TRBJ1-2
D gene: -
CDR3 protein: CASSLEDKNYGYTF
CDR3 DNA: TGTGCCAGCAGCTTGGAAGACAAAAACTATGGCTACACCTTC

clone size: -
V gene: TRBV29-1
J gene: TRBJ2-7
D gene: -
CDR3 protein: CSVEDLSQGREQYF
CDR3 DNA: TGCAGCGTTGAAGATCTAAGTCAGGGTCGCGAGCAGTACTTC

clone size: -
V gene: TRBV7-6
J gene: TRBJ1-6
D gene: -
CDR3 protein: CASSLSVNYNSPLHF
CDR3 DNA: TGTGCCAGCAGCTTGTCGGTCAACTATAATTCACCCCTCCACTTT

clone size: -
V gene: TRBV4-1
J gene: TRBJ1-6
D gene: -
CDR3 protein: CASSRQGGGNSPLHF
CDR3 DNA: TGCGCCAGCAGTCGGCAAGGGGGGGGTAATTCACCCCTCCACTTT

clone size: -
V gene: TRBV11-2
J gene: TRBJ2-3
D gene: TRBD2
CDR3 protein: CASSLTSPLTDTQYF
CDR3 DNA: TGTGCCAGCAGCCTGACTAGCCCCCTCACAGATACGCAGTATTTT

clone size: -
V gene: TRBV27
J gene: TRBJ2-7
D gene: -
CDR3 protein: CASSARLGTYEQYF
CDR3 DNA: TGTGCCAGCAGTGCCCGACTAGGGACCTACGAGCAGTACTTC

clone size: -
V gene: TRBV7-2
J gene: TRBJ2-1
D gene: -
CDR3 protein: CASSPGGAKRYNEQFF
CDR3 DNA: TGTGCCAGCAGCCCGGGCGGGGCTAAAAGATACAATGAGCAGTTCTTC

clone size: -
V gene: TRBV2
J gene: TRBJ2-3
D gene: TRBD1
CDR3 protein: CASSPGTGGSTDTQYF
CDR3 DNA: TGTGCCAGCAGCCCCGGGACAGGTGGAAGCACAGATACGCAGTATTTT

clone size: once
V gene: TRBV5-4
J gene: TRBJ2-3
D gene: TRBD2
CDR3 protein: CASSRSGGYTDTQYF
CDR3 DNA: TGTGCCAGCAGCCGTAGCGGGGGATACACAGATACGCAGTATTTT

clone size: -
V gene: TRBV6-1
J gene: TRBJ1-3
D gene: -
CDR3 protein: CASSELGTGGNTIYF
CDR3 DNA: TGTGCCAGCAGTGAGTTAGGGACTGGTGGAAACACCATATATTTT

clone size: -
V gene: TRBV12-3/TRBV12-4
J gene: TRBJ1-5
D gene: -
CDR3 protein: CASSLQVREPQHF
CDR3 DNA: TGTGCCAGCAGTTTACAGGTCAGGGAGCCCCAGCATTTT

clone size: -
V gene: TRBV15
J gene: TRBJ2-7
D gene: TRBD2
CDR3 protein: CATSKPGLGSYEQYF
CDR3 DNA: TGTGCCACCAGCAAACCGGGACTAGGAAGCTACGAGCAGTACTTC

clone size: -
V gene: TRBV5-4
J gene: TRBJ2-7
D gene: TRBD2
CDR3 protein: CASSGGTSGGAIKEQYF
CDR3 DNA: TGTGCCAGCAGCGGAGGGACTAGCGGGGGGGCCATCAAAGAGCAGTACTTC

clone size: -
V gene: TRBV7-9
J gene: TRBJ1-1
D gene: -
CDR3 protein: CASSFEATEAFF
CDR3 DNA: TGTGCCAGCAGCTTTGAAGCCACTGAAGCTTTCTTT

clone size: -
V gene: TRBV25-1
J gene: TRBJ1-2
D gene: TRBD1
CDR3 protein: CASSAWGQLGYGYTF
CDR3 DNA: TGTGCCAGCAGTGCCTGGGGACAGCTCGGGTATGGCTACACCTTC

clone size: -
V gene: TRBV15
J gene: TRBJ1-6
D gene: TRBD1
CDR3 protein: CATSRGQGPNSPLHF
CDR3 DNA: TGTGCCACCAGCAGGGGACAGGGACCAAATTCACCCCTCCACTTT

clone size: -
V gene: TRBV3-1/TRBV3-2
J gene: TRBJ2-5
D gene: TRBD1
CDR3 protein: CASSLSPGTGEETQYF
CDR3 DNA: TGTGCCAGCAGCCTATCCCCCGGGACAGGGGAAGAGACCCAGTACTTC

clone size: -
V gene: TRBV14
J gene: TRBJ2-1
D gene: -
CDR3 protein: CASSQGRGANEQFF
CDR3 DNA: TGTGCCAGCAGCCAAGGGCGGGGAGCTAATGAGCAGTTCTTC

clone size: -
V gene: TRBV18
J gene: TRBJ2-2
D gene: -
CDR3 protein: CASSPSDGGSVTGELFF
CDR3 DNA: TGTGCCAGCTCACCATCTGACGGGGGATCCGTAACCGGGGAGCTGTTTTTT

clone size: once
V gene: TRBV27
J gene: TRBJ1-5
D gene: -
CDR3 protein: CASSLLGGNQPQHF
CDR3 DNA: TGTGCCAGCAGTTTATTAGGGGGAAATCAGCCCCAGCATTTT

clone size: -
V gene: TRBV6-1
J gene: TRBJ1-1
D gene: -
CDR3 protein: CASSERENTEAFF
CDR3 DNA: TGTGCCAGCAGTGAGAGGGAGAACACTGAAGCTTTCTTT

clone size: -
V gene: TRBV25-1
J gene: TRBJ1-2
D gene: TRBD1
CDR3 protein: CASSGGQGNPNYGYTF
CDR3 DNA: TGTGCCAGCAGTGGGGGACAGGGAAACCCTAACTATGGCTACACCTTC

clone size: -
V gene: TRBV20-1
J gene: TRBJ1-1
D gene: -
CDR3 protein: CSARDAGEAFF
CDR3 DNA: TGCAGTGCTAGAGATGCCGGTGAAGCTTTCTTT

clone size: once
V gene: TRBV7-9
J gene: TRBJ1-2
D gene: TRBD1
CDR3 protein: CASSLQGGEDGYTF
CDR3 DNA: TGTGCCAGCAGCTTACAGGGGGGAGAGGATGGCTACACCTTC

clone size: -
V gene: TRBV7-9
J gene: TRBJ1-1
D gene: -
CDR3 protein: CASSLIGGFGAFF
CDR3 DNA: TGTGCCAGCAGCTTAATCGGAGGATTCGGAGCTTTCTTT

clone size: -
V gene: TRBV5-4
J gene: TRBJ1-2
D gene: TRBD1
CDR3 protein: CASSLPPGTGNGYTF
CDR3 DNA: TGTGCCAGCAGCTTACCCCCCGGGACAGGGAATGGCTACACCTTC

clone size: -
V gene: TRBV19
J gene: TRBJ1-2
D gene: -
CDR3 protein: CASSLRAETTKGYTF
CDR3 DNA: TGTGCCAGTAGTCTGCGGGCCGAAACTACTAAGGGCTACACCTTC

clone size: -
V gene: TRBV9
J gene: TRBJ2-1
D gene: TRBD2
CDR3 protein: CASSAGTIANEQFF
CDR3 DNA: TGTGCCAGCAGCGCCGGGACTATAGCCAATGAGCAGTTCTTC

clone size: -
V gene: TRBV15
J gene: TRBJ1-6
D gene: TRBD1
CDR3 protein: CATSRVVRGLFSPLHF
CDR3 DNA: TGTGCCACCAGCAGAGTAGTTAGGGGGCTTTTTTCACCCCTCCACTTT

clone size: once
V gene: TRBV15
J gene: TRBJ2-1
D gene: TRBD2
CDR3 protein: CATSRDPVRASGLNEQFF
CDR3 DNA: TGTGCCACCAGCAGAGATCCGGTCAGGGCTAGCGGCCTAAATGAGCAGTTCTTC

clone size: -
V gene: TRBV11-3
J gene: TRBJ2-3
D gene: -
CDR3 protein: CASSFGGRRDTQYF
CDR3 DNA: TGTGCCAGCAGCTTTGGAGGGAGAAGAGATACGCAGTATTTT

clone size: -
V gene: TRBV6-5
J gene: TRBJ1-4
D gene: -
CDR3 protein: CASRPLSDSNEKLFF
CDR3 DNA: TGTGCCAGCAGGCCTCTCTCCGACTCAAATGAAAAACTGTTTTTT

clone size: -
V gene: TRBV3-1/TRBV3-2
J gene: TRBJ2-7
D gene: -
CDR3 protein: CASSQDRRGRKQYF
CDR3 DNA: TGTGCCAGCAGCCAAGATCGGAGGGGGCGTAAGCAGTACTTC

clone size: -
V gene: TRBV18
J gene: TRBJ1-2
D gene: TRBD1
CDR3 protein: CASSPSTGGVNLYGYTF
CDR3 DNA: TGTGCCAGCTCACCCTCGACAGGGGGTGTAAATCTCTATGGCTACACCTTC

clone size: -
V gene: TRBV27
J gene: TRBJ1-5
D gene: -
CDR3 protein: CASSWGGAGNQPQHF
CDR3 DNA: TGTGCCAGCAGTTGGGGGGGCGCAGGCAATCAGCCCCAGCATTTT

clone size: -
V gene: TRBV6-6
J gene: TRBJ1-2
D gene: -
CDR3 protein: CASSYSTGANYGYTF
CDR3 DNA: TGTGCCAGCAGTTACTCGACGGGAGCTAACTATGGCTACACCTTC

clone size: once
V gene: TRBV6-6
J gene: TRBJ1-2
D gene: -
CDR3 protein: CASTQFRNENYGYTF
CDR3 DNA: TGTGCCAGCACTCAGTTCCGTAACGAAAACTATGGCTACACCTTC

clone size: -
V gene: TRBV4-2
J gene: TRBJ1-4
D gene: TRBD1
CDR3 protein: CASSQTGQGEEKLFF
CDR3 DNA: TGTGCCAGCAGCCAAACGGGACAGGGTGAGGAAAAACTGTTTTTT

clone size: -
V gene: TRBV5-1
J gene: TRBJ1-1
D gene: TRBD1
CDR3 protein: CASSTGGQPYEAFF
CDR3 DNA: TGCGCCAGCAGCACCGGGGGACAGCCGTATGAAGCTTTCTTT

clone size: once
V gene: TRBV19
J gene: TRBJ1-1
D gene: TRBD1
CDR3 protein: CASSIDSRGHTEAFF
CDR3 DNA: TGTGCCAGTAGTATAGATTCCAGGGGGCACACTGAAGCTTTCTTT

clone size: -
V gene: TRBV30
J gene: TRBJ2-6
D gene: TRBD1
CDR3 protein: CAWSRQGAFGANVLTF
CDR3 DNA: TGTGCCTGGTCCAGACAGGGGGCTTTTGGGGCCAACGTCCTGACTTTC

clone size: -
V gene: TRBV12-3/TRBV12-4
J gene: TRBJ2-1
D gene: -
CDR3 protein: CASSFSEEQFF
CDR3 DNA: TGTGCCAGCAGTTTTAGCGAAGAGCAGTTCTTC

clone size: once
V gene: TRBV6-4
J gene: TRBJ1-1
D gene: TRBD1
CDR3 protein: CASSGDRGNEAFF
CDR3 DNA: TGTGCCAGCAGTGGGGACAGGGGGAATGAAGCTTTCTTT

clone size: -
V gene: TRBV10-3
J gene: TRBJ1-1
D gene: TRBD1
CDR3 protein: CAIRGPDRDTEAFF
CDR3 DNA: TGTGCCATCAGAGGACCGGACAGGGATACTGAAGCTTTCTTT

clone size: -
V gene: TRBV5-1
J gene: TRBJ2-1
D gene: TRBD2
CDR3 protein: CASSPVAGGRHNEQFF
CDR3 DNA: TGCGCCAGCAGCCCGGTAGCGGGGGGCCGACACAATGAGCAGTTCTTC

clone size: -
V gene: TRBV5-4
J gene: TRBJ1-1
D gene: TRBD1
CDR3 protein: CASSLERGRYTEAFF
CDR3 DNA: TGTGCCAGCAGCTTGGAAAGGGGGCGGTACACTGAAGCTTTCTTT

clone size: once
V gene: TRBV5-1
J gene: TRBJ1-4
D gene: -
CDR3 protein: CASSLDSNNEKLFF
CDR3 DNA: TGCGCCAGCAGCTTGGACAGTAATAATGAAAAACTGTTTTTT

clone size: once
V gene: TRBV5-5
J gene: TRBJ1-2
D gene: TRBD1
CDR3 protein: CASSPSGTGNYGYTF
CDR3 DNA: TGTGCCAGCAGCCCGTCCGGGACAGGGAACTATGGCTACACCTTC

clone size: -
V gene: TRBV15
J gene: TRBJ1-3
D gene: TRBD1
CDR3 protein: CATSRVPGQGKNTIYF
CDR3 DNA: TGTGCCACCAGCAGAGTTCCGGGACAGGGGAAGAACACCATATATTTT

clone size: -
V gene: TRBV3-1/TRBV3-2
J gene: TRBJ2-7
D gene: TRBD2
CDR3 protein: CASSQGGVYEQYF
CDR3 DNA: TGTGCCAGCAGCCAGGGAGGGGTTTACGAGCAGTACTTC

clone size: -
V gene: TRBV7-9
J gene: TRBJ2-3
D gene: -
CDR3 protein: CASSLPLSTDTQYF
CDR3 DNA: TGTGCCAGCAGCTTACCCTTGAGCACAGATACGCAGTATTTT

clone size: -
V gene: TRBV27
J gene: TRBJ1-4
D gene: TRBD1
CDR3 protein: CASSFDRGGEKLFF
CDR3 DNA: TGTGCCAGCAGTTTCGACAGGGGTGGGGAAAAACTGTTTTTT

clone size: -
V gene: TRBV10-1
J gene: TRBJ1-6
D gene: TRBD1
CDR3 protein: CASSSGQMNSPLHF
CDR3 DNA: TGCGCCAGCAGTTCGGGACAGATGAATTCACCCCTCCACTTT